The rows below give T cell receptor delta chains drawn from one sample of a study of Vγ9Vδ2 T cells in congenital toxoplasmosis. TCRdb processed the reads again with the CATT caller. The table lists several hundred delta-chain clones, approximately 46% of them singletons. Sequenced input: gamma-delta T cells from blood. All receptors derive from a child under 10 years old born to a mother with Toxoplasma gondii infection during pregnancy, either congenitally infected or uninfected (not recorded which). The CDR3 runs from the conserved cysteine through the conserved F or W. D genes are given only for firm matches. Sizes are listed as once, few, many, or a class for an expanded clone.

d_call	v_call	j_call	clone_size	cdr3_nt	cdr3_aa
TRDD3	TRDV2	TRDJ3	large	TGTGCCTGTGACATCCTACTGGGGGATAACTGGGACACCCGACAGATGTTTTTC	CACDILLGDNWDTRQMFF
TRDD3	TRDV2	TRDJ2	large	TGTGCCTGTGACACCCTTACTGGGGGATACGCGACAGCACAACTCTTCTTT	CACDTLTGGYATAQLFF
TRDD3	TRDV2	TRDJ2	large	TGTGCCTGTGACACACTGGGGGAAGCTTTGACAGCACAACTCTTCTTT	CACDTLGEALTAQLFF
TRDD3	TRDV2	TRDJ2	large	TGTGCCTGTGACGCCCTACTGGGGGATTCTTCTTTGACAGCACAACTCTTCTTT	CACDALLGDSSLTAQLFF
-	TRDV2	TRDJ2	few	TGTGCCTGTGACACCGGGAGTACTGGAGGATTGACAGCACAACTCTTCTTT	CACDTGSTGGLTAQLFF
TRDD3	TRDV2	TRDJ3	large	TGTGCCTGTGACGGACCACTGGGGGATACGAGCTCCTGGGACACCCGACAGATGTTTTTC	CACDGPLGDTSSWDTRQMFF
TRDD3	TRDV1	TRDJ1	hyperexpanded	TGTGCTCTTGGGGAAATCTCTGGGGGTGATTACACCGATAAACTCATCTTT	CALGEISGGDYTDKLIF
TRDD3	TRDV2	TRDJ2	hyperexpanded	TGTGCCTGTGACACCTGGGGGATGACAGCACAACTCTTCTTT	CACDTWGMTAQLFF
TRDD3	TRAV29/DV5	TRDJ1	hyperexpanded	TGTGCAGCAAAGCTCCCTTTGGGGGAAGGGGACACCGATAAACTCATCTTT	CAAKLPLGEGDTDKLIF
TRDD3	TRDV2	TRDJ2	hyperexpanded	TGTGCCTGTGACAGTCTTACTGGGGGAGCAGCACAACTCTTCTTT	CACDSLTGGAAQLFF